This is a list of T cell receptor beta chains from one sample in a study of cytomegalovirus exposure and HLA in healthy donors. Generated by immunoSEQ multiplex PCR, the TCRdb table keeps only in-frame clones and is missing some. The table lists over 100,000 clones, over 85% of them singletons. Sequencing was carried out using PBMCs. The receptors were sampled from a man aged 30 to 45 in good health and CMV-seronegative. The CDR3 runs from the conserved cysteine through the conserved F or W. D genes are given only for firm matches. Clone size appears in some rows only: once, few, many, or a class for an expanded clone.

DNA	CDR3	J	V	D	size
TGTGCCAGCAGTGAAGTGGCGGTCACAGATACGCAGTATTTT	CASSEVAVTDTQYF	TRBJ2-3	TRBV25-1	.	.
TGTGCCAGCAGCTCCGATAGCTCCTACAATGAGCAGTTCTTC	CASSSDSSYNEQFF	TRBJ2-1	TRBV11-2	.	.
TGTGCCAGCTCACAGGACAGTTTTCCTGGAAACACCATATATTTT	CASSQDSFPGNTIYF	TRBJ1-3	TRBV18	.	.
TGCGCCAGCAGCGGGACAGGGGCCTACGAGCAGTACTTC	CASSGTGAYEQYF	TRBJ2-7	TRBV5-1	TRBD1	once
TGTGCCAGCAGACCGGGGGGGTCCCTCGGCTACACCTTC	CASRPGGSLGYTF	TRBJ1-2	TRBV6-5	.	.
TGCAGCGTTGAAGGTACAGGGGGCGTGAGCTATGGCTACACCTTC	CSVEGTGGVSYGYTF	TRBJ1-2	TRBV29-1	TRBD1	.
TGTGCCAGCAGCACGGGCGGGGAGCTGTTTTTT	CASSTGGELFF	TRBJ2-2	TRBV21-1	.	.
TGTGCCACTGATAAGGGGGCTGCCGGGGCCAACGTCCTGACTTTC	CATDKGAAGANVLTF	TRBJ2-6	TRBV19	TRBD1	.
TGTGCCAGCACCTCTTGGGGGGGGTACACTGAAGCTTTCTTT	CASTSWGGYTEAFF	TRBJ1-1	TRBV28	.	.
TGTGCCAGCAGTGAAGGACAAGATTATGGCTACACCTTC	CASSEGQDYGYTF	TRBJ1-2	TRBV2	.	.
TGCAGCGTTGGCAGCGGGCAGAGCCAACTAGAGACCCAGTACTTC	CSVGSGQSQLETQYF	TRBJ2-5	TRBV29-1	.	.
TGCGCCAGCAGCCGCACCATTCCGGGACTAGCGGGGCCTCAAGAGACCCAGTACTTC	CASSRTIPGLAGPQETQYF	TRBJ2-5	TRBV4-1	TRBD2	.
TGTGCCAGCAGCTTAGAGCGGGCCGGCTACGAGCAGTACTTC	CASSLERAGYEQYF	TRBJ2-7	TRBV7-6	.	.
TGTGCCAGCAGCGTAGGAGGAGGGACCCCTCAAGAGACCCAGTACTTC	CASSVGGGTPQETQYF	TRBJ2-5	TRBV9	.	.
TGTGCCAGCGGGGGGACCGCAACTAATGAAAAACTGTTTTTT	CASGGTATNEKLFF	TRBJ1-4	TRBV28	.	.
TGTGCCAGTAGTATACAAGGGGGCCGCGCAGATACGCAGTATTTT	CASSIQGGRADTQYF	TRBJ2-3	TRBV19	TRBD1	.
TGCGCCAGCAGCCAGGGTCAATCCTCTGATCTTCGGAACTTC	CASSQGQSSDLRNF	TRBJ2-4	TRBV5-1	.	.
TGTGCCAGCAGCGGACAGGGCTCAAATCAGCCCCAGCATTTT	CASSGQGSNQPQHF	TRBJ1-5	TRBV6-6	TRBD1	.
TGCGCCAGCAGCTTGGCCGGACAGATCACAGATACGCAGTATTTT	CASSLAGQITDTQYF	TRBJ2-3	TRBV5-1	.	.
TGTGCCACCAGCAGAGATGCGGCCATGAACACTGAAGCTTTCTTT	CATSRDAAMNTEAFF	TRBJ1-1	TRBV15	.	.
TGTGCCAGCAGCCCTGGACAGACCTCTGGAAACACCATATATTTT	CASSPGQTSGNTIYF	TRBJ1-3	TRBV11-2	.	.
TGTGCCAGCAGTAGACAGGGATCCTACGAGCAGTACTTC	CASSRQGSYEQYF	TRBJ2-7	TRBV25-1	TRBD1	.
TGTGCCATCAGTGTGGGGACAGGGGGCAACACTGAAGCTTTCTTT	CAISVGTGGNTEAFF	TRBJ1-1	TRBV10-3	TRBD1	once
TGTGCCAGCAGCCAAGATATACAGGCCTTGAGTGGGGGCTACACCTTC	CASSQDIQALSGGYTF	TRBJ1-2	TRBV4-2	.	.
TGTGCCAGCAGAGGACAGGCGTTCGAGACCCAGTACTTC	CASRGQAFETQYF	TRBJ2-5	TRBV27	TRBD1	.
TGCGCCAGCAGCTTGCTTAACACCGGGGAGCTGTTTTTT	CASSLLNTGELFF	TRBJ2-2	TRBV5-1	.	.
TGTGCCAGCAGTTTAGCCCAGGGGGCGGCCGAGCAGTACTTC	CASSLAQGAAEQYF	TRBJ2-7	TRBV28	TRBD1	.
TGCGCCACTCTAGAGGTGGAGCAGTACTTC	CATLEVEQYF	TRBJ2-7	TRBV10-2	.	.
TGTGCCAGCAGTTTACGGGCTAGCGGGGGCGGATCCTACGAGCAGTACTTC	CASSLRASGGGSYEQYF	TRBJ2-7	TRBV27	TRBD2	.
TGTGCCAGCAGGACAGGGGCTGAAGCTTTCTTT	CASRTGAEAFF	TRBJ1-1	TRBV11-2	TRBD1	.
TGCAGCGTTGAAGACACAGGCGTAGCTTTCTTT	CSVEDTGVAFF	TRBJ1-1	TRBV29-1	.	.
TGTGCCAGCAGTGTTCCGCAGGGGGATGGCTACACCTTC	CASSVPQGDGYTF	TRBJ1-2	TRBV6-6	TRBD1	.
TGTGCCAGCTCGCCCGACAGGAACTATGGCTACACCTTC	CASSPDRNYGYTF	TRBJ1-2	TRBV18	.	.
TGTGCCAGCAGCTTAGCGGAATACGGGGACATTCAGTACTTC	CASSLAEYGDIQYF	TRBJ2-4	TRBV7-9	.	.
TGTGCCAGCAGTACCGACAGGGGAGCCTACAATGAGCAGTTCTTC	CASSTDRGAYNEQFF	TRBJ2-1	TRBV6-5	TRBD1	.
TGCGCCAGCAGTGAGTCGCGGGGGATGCGGACTGAAGCTTTCTTT	CASSESRGMRTEAFF	TRBJ1-1	TRBV10-1	.	.
TGTGCCAGCAGTGGCAGGGCCGACTCCTATAATTCACCCCTCCACTTT	CASSGRADSYNSPLHF	TRBJ1-6	TRBV6-1	.	few
TGTGCCAGCAGCTTAGGCCAGGGAGGATGGCAGCCCCAGCATTTT	CASSLGQGGWQPQHF	TRBJ1-5	TRBV7-2	.	.
TGTGCCAGCAGAAACAGGGGGCTGGGCACTGAAGCTTTCTTT	CASRNRGLGTEAFF	TRBJ1-1	TRBV5-4	TRBD1	few
TGTGCCAGCAGTGTTAGGGGACAGTCGAACACCGGGGAGCTGTTTTTT	CASSVRGQSNTGELFF	TRBJ2-2	TRBV2	TRBD1	.
TGTGCCACTAAGCTGACAGGGAACTATGGCTACACCTTC	CATKLTGNYGYTF	TRBJ1-2	TRBV19	TRBD1	.
TGTGCCAGTAGTCTCGGGACAGTCAATCAGCCCCAGCATTTT	CASSLGTVNQPQHF	TRBJ1-5	TRBV19	TRBD1	.
TGTGCCAGCAGCCCCCTAAGATCCTACGAGCAGTACTTC	CASSPLRSYEQYF	TRBJ2-7	TRBV5-5	.	.
TGTGCCAGCAACAGGGGTAGAATTGAGAACACTGAAGCTTTCTTT	CASNRGRIENTEAFF	TRBJ1-1	TRBV6-6	TRBD1	once
TGTGCCAGCAGCTTCACTAGCGCTGGGGAGCTGTTTTTT	CASSFTSAGELFF	TRBJ2-2	TRBV5-6	TRBD2	.
TGTGCCAGCAGGGTACAGTCGAACACCGGGGAGCTGTTTTTT	CASRVQSNTGELFF	TRBJ2-2	TRBV28	.	once
TGTGCCAGCAGGAGACTGACAGGGGATAATTCACCCCTCCACTTT	CASRRLTGDNSPLHF	TRBJ1-6	TRBV2	TRBD1	.
TGCGCCAGCAGCCCACGACAGGGAGGAACTGAAGCTTTCTTT	CASSPRQGGTEAFF	TRBJ1-1	TRBV5-1	TRBD1	.
TGCGCCAGCAGTAGCGAGGGGAACACTGAAGCTTTCTTT	CASSSEGNTEAFF	TRBJ1-1	TRBV5-1	.	few
TGTGCCAGCAGTCGGGACAGCATCGGCAATCAGCCCCAGCATTTT	CASSRDSIGNQPQHF	TRBJ1-5	TRBV27	TRBD1	.
TGTGCCAGCAGCCAAGTCCCGGGACTGAGCTCTGGGGCCAACGTCCTGACTTTC	CASSQVPGLSSGANVLTF	TRBJ2-6	TRBV7-9	.	.
TGTGCCAGCAGAAGACAGGGGTACAGTGAGCAGTTCTTC	CASRRQGYSEQFF	TRBJ2-1	TRBV2	TRBD1	.
TGCGCCAGCAGTGATCTTAGACTAGCCCTCCGGGAGACCCAGTACTTC	CASSDLRLALRETQYF	TRBJ2-5	TRBV10-1	TRBD2	.
TGTGCCAGCAGTTTGACAGGGATCACCTATAATTCACCCCTCCACTTT	CASSLTGITYNSPLHF	TRBJ1-6	TRBV28	TRBD1	.
TGTGCCAGCATCCAAAGGGGGGGGCTCACAGATACGCAGTATTTT	CASIQRGGLTDTQYF	TRBJ2-3	TRBV6-1	.	.
TGCGCCAGCAGGCCGGACAGGATCACCGGGGAGCTGTTTTTT	CASRPDRITGELFF	TRBJ2-2	TRBV10-1	TRBD1	.
TGTGCCAGCAGTCCCCTCCTGACTAGCGGGGGGACAGATACGCAGTATTTT	CASSPLLTSGGTDTQYF	TRBJ2-3	TRBV27	TRBD2	.